The 4 T cell receptor beta chains listed next were all sequenced from one sample in a study of long-term antiretroviral therapy in people with HIV. With survey level as its setting, the immunoSEQ assay was v3.0. TCRdb's copy holds only in-frame clones and misses some; the assay was immunoSEQ multiplex PCR. Here the sample spans about 20,000 clones, more than 85% being singletons. Specimen: unsorted PBMCs, collected 4.4 years after starting antiretroviral therapy. The receptors were gathered from a woman aged 45-60 years with HIV.

This clone was detected a few times. The rearrangement uses TRBV10-3 and TRBJ1-1; no clear D gene. The CDR3 runs to 13 residues. The V end lost 3 bases, the J end lost 4 bases, and 9 bases lay between the germline ends. Germline CDR1 reads ENHRY; CDR2 reads SYGVKD. CDR3 in amino acids: CAISDRGGTEAFF. The DNA for the CDR3 is TGTGCCATCAGTGACCGGGGTGGCACTGAAGCTTTCTTT.

The J gene is TRBJ1-5, the V gene TRBV27; maybe TRBD1 (5 bases). The germline CDR1 and CDR2 sequences are MNHEY and SMNVEV (reference sequence). The CDR3 consists of 15 residues. V lost 6 bases and J 1 base, leaving 13 bases between the germline ends. CDR3 protein: CASRAGIISNQPQHF. CDR3 nucleotide sequence: TGTGCCAGCAGAGCAGGGATTATAAGCAATCAGCCCCAGCATTTT.

This chain joins TRBV6-5 and TRBJ1-6, with 7 positions matching TRBD1. The CDR3 is 15 residues long. V dropped 6 bases and J dropped 6; count of bases not matched to a gene: 8. The germline V gene encodes CDR1 MNHEY and CDR2 SVGAGI. The CDR3 region has the DNA TGTGCCAGCAGACCCACCTGGGACAGTAATTCACCCCTCCACTTT. It encodes CASRPTWDSNSPLHF.

The genes are TRBV5-6 and TRBJ2-4, with a weak D call TRBD2 (6 bases). CDR1 and CDR2 (germline): SGHDT, YYEEEE. V shed 4 bases and J shed 3 bases, with 23 bases lying between them. This CDR3 region has 18 residues. DNA of the CDR3: TGTGCCAGCAGCCAATGGGGTTGGCGGGGTACGGGCAAAAACATTCAGTACTTC. It codes for CASSQWGWRGTGKNIQYF.